The 26 T cell receptor beta chains reported below all come from one sample, sequenced in a study of identifying expanded T cells in peripheral blood. Only in-frame clones appear in the TCRdb table, and some are missing; sequencing was by immunoSEQ multiplex PCR. The repertoire includes about 53,000 clones, around 83% of them detected once, and approximately 19% sits in the top ten. Material: blood. These receptors all stem from a person between 18 and 75 years old in good health.

The gene calls are TRBV27 and TRBJ2-3; no clear D gene. Trimming pared 7 bases from V and 2 bases from J, leaving 13 bases between. This CDR3 spans 14 amino acids. Germline values: CDR1 MNHEY, CDR2 SMNVEV (reference sequence). CDR3 sequence reads: CASTQRLLTDTQYF. CDR3 coding DNA: TGTGCCAGCACCCAGCGCCTCCTCACAGATACGCAGTATTTT.

The chain employs TRBV5-6 and TRBJ1-2, with D uncertain. In germline, CDR1 is SGHDT, CDR2 YYEEEE. This CDR3 has 14 residues. The V end was cut by 2 bases, the J end by 3 bases, with 11 bases between. In DNA form, the CDR3 reads TGTGCCAGCAGCTTCACCGGCGGGGACTATGGCTACACCTTC. Protein: CASSFTGGDYGYTF.

CDR3 DNA: TGTGCCAGAAGCCTAGACAGCCCCTACGAGCAGTACTTC. Residues: CARSLDSPYEQYF. The rearrangement links TRBV5-3 to TRBJ2-7; perhaps TRBD1 as D (5 bases). TRBV5-3 is an ORF; its function is uncertain. The CDR3 has 13 residues. Between the trimmed V and J ends, which lost 4 bases and 2 bases, there was a span of 10 bases.

This clone was picked up a small number of times. This chain links TRBV9 with TRBJ2-1; 9 positions match TRBD2. The CDR3 runs to 15 residues. Germline V gene data show CDR1 as SGDLS and CDR2 as YYNGEE. V gave up 2 bases and J gave up 5 bases; unmatched junction bases: 5. Here the CDR3 reads CASSVGAGGHNEQFF. CDR3 bases: TGTGCCAGCAGCGTGGGAGCGGGGGGACACAATGAGCAGTTCTTC.

The CDR3 region has the DNA TGTGCCAGCAGCCCCGACCGTTTTGGGGGAGCCACTGAAGCTTTCTTT. It codes for CASSPDRFGGATEAFF. This chain links TRBV7-3 with TRBJ1-1; possible D gene TRBD1, 5 bases. Trimming cost V 5 bases and J 4 bases, with 20 bases left between them. The CDR3 contains 16 residues. Germline assignment: CDR1 SGHTA and CDR2 FQGTGA.

This clone turned up a few times. V usage is TRBV2 and J usage is TRBJ1-2; TRBD1 matches at 8 bases. The CDR3 covers 14 residues. J lost 5 bases, V lost 8 bases, and 10 bases had no gene match. The germline CDR1 and CDR2 sequences are SNHLY and FYNNEI. Here the CDR3 reads CASCPDRERYGYTF. The CDR3 nucleotides read TGTGCCAGCTGCCCGGACAGGGAAAGATATGGCTACACCTTC.

Only one count was recorded for this clone. V usage is TRBV6-5 and J usage is TRBJ2-2; D is ambiguous. CDR3 size: 12 residues. Trimming took off 6 bases at V and 2 bases at J, with 4 bases between the two ends. Germline V gene lookup returns CDR1 MNHEY and CDR2 SVGAGI. CDR3 sequence: CASSLNTGELFF. The CDR3 DNA reads TGTGCCAGCAGCCTAAACACCGGGGAGCTGTTTTTT.

The chain joins TRBV2 to TRBJ2-2, with TRBD2 as a possible D gene (5 bases). V lost 6 bases and J 6 bases, leaving 11 bases between the germline ends. Germline-derived CDR1 and CDR2 are SNHLY and FYNNEI. This CDR3 has 13 residues. The CDR3 DNA sequence: TGTGCCAGCAGAGCACTAGTCCCCGGGGAGCTGTTTTTT. Residues: CASRALVPGELFF.

This sequence joins TRBV5-6 and TRBJ2-1, with a weak D call TRBD2 (6 bases). Between the trimmed V and J ends, which lost 2 bases and 9 bases, there was a span of 18 bases. Germline CDR1 reads SGHDT; CDR2 reads YYEEEE. The CDR3 totals 15 residues. CDR3 loop: CASSFGGTGIGEQFF. The CDR3 DNA is TGTGCCAGCAGCTTCGGGGGAACAGGTATAGGTGAGCAGTTCTTC.

Here the CDR3 reads CASSQDSTAGTGLNEQFF. CDR3 DNA: TGCGCCAGCAGCCAAGATTCCACCGCCGGGACAGGGCTCAATGAGCAGTTCTTC. The V and J genes are TRBV4-1 and TRBJ2-1, with 9 bases lining up with TRBD1. With 0 bases clipped from V and 6 bases from J, the junction kept 12 bases outside the gene matches. From germline, CDR1 is MGHRA and CDR2 YSYEKL. The CDR3 is made up of 18 amino acids.

This clone was observed a few times. The V call is TRBV7-8, the J call TRBJ1-5, with a tentative D call TRBD1 (5 bases). This CDR3 has 13 amino acids. Per germline, CDR1 SGHVS and CDR2 FQNEAQ. V was cut by 1 base and J by 7 bases, with 8 bases left in between. The CDR3 nucleotides read TGTGCCAGCAGCTTAGGGGGCTGGCAGCCCCAGCATTTT. It specifies CASSLGGWQPQHF.

This chain connects TRBV5-1 to TRBJ2-7; D is perhaps TRBD1 or TRBD2 (5 bases each). With 4 bases removed from V and 7 bases from J, the gap between germline ends came to 12 bases. Germline CDR1 reads SGHRS; CDR2 reads YFSETQ. The CDR3 is 12 residues long. This CDR3 is CASSIQGGEQYF. The CDR3 coding sequence is TGCGCCAGCAGCATCCAGGGCGGGGAGCAGTACTTC.

This chain connects TRBV14 to TRBJ1-1; D unresolved. This CDR3 contains 13 residues. With 2 bases removed from V and 2 bases from J, the gap between germline ends came to 6 bases. CDR1 and CDR2 from the germline V gene are SGHDN and FVKESK. CDR3 amino acids: CASSQNVNTEAFF. The CDR3 DNA sequence: TGTGCCAGCAGCCAAAACGTTAACACTGAAGCTTTCTTT.

The rearrangement uses TRBV11-2 and TRBJ1-5; no reliable D call. This CDR3 has 14 residues. CDR1 and CDR2 (germline): SGHAT, FQNNGV. Trimming stripped 1 base from V and 4 bases from J, with 8 bases between. The CDR3 DNA reads TGTGCCAGCAGCTTAGGGCAGGCAAATCAGCCCCAGCATTTT. It translates to CASSLGQANQPQHF. The complete variable domain, with remaining parts taken from reference TRBV11-2 and TRBJ1-5, reads EAGVAQSPRYKIIEKRQSVAFWCNPISGHATLYWYQQILGQGPKLLIQFQNNGVVDDSQLPKDRFSAERLKGVDSTLKIQPAKLEDSAVYLCASSLGQANQPQHFGDGTRLSIL.

The chain has TRBV7-8 and TRBJ2-1; a weak D match, TRBD1 (5 bases). CDR1 is SGHVS and CDR2 is FQNEAQ in the germline V gene. This CDR3 has 18 amino acids. Trimming left V 1 base short and J 7 bases short, with 23 bases between. CDR3 sequence reads: CASSLVPSRWGAGNEQFF. The CDR3 DNA follows: TGTGCCAGCAGCTTAGTCCCCTCCCGGTGGGGCGCAGGGAATGAGCAGTTCTTC.

This clone appeared once. The chain has TRBV2 and TRBJ2-2; 8 bases fit TRBD1. CDR1 and CDR2 (germline): SNHLY, FYNNEI. The CDR3 is 18 residues long. The J segment lost 1 base and the V segment lost 0 bases, leaving 7 bases of the junction unmatched. CDR3 protein: CASSEARTGPMNTGELFF. CDR3 DNA sequence: TGTGCCAGCAGTGAAGCGCGGACAGGGCCTATGAACACCGGGGAGCTGTTTTTT.

The chain links TRBV30 to TRBJ2-5, with D hard to call. Germline V gene lookup returns CDR1 GTSNPN and CDR2 SVGIG (reference sequence). V lost 0 bases, J lost 7 bases, and 9 bases lay in between. This CDR3 spans 12 amino acids. The CDR3 protein is CAWSVRVGTQYF. CDR3 sequence (DNA): TGTGCCTGGAGTGTACGAGTTGGGACCCAGTACTTC.

The chain couples TRBV18 to TRBJ1-1; D is unresolved. In germline, CDR1 is KGHSH, CDR2 LQKENI. V was clipped by 2 bases and J by 4 bases, with 11 bases between them. The CDR3 is 14 residues long. The CDR3 bases are TGTGCCAGCTCACCAGTGGTGGCTGGCACTGAAGCTTTCTTT. It codes for CASSPVVAGTEAFF.

The V call is TRBV6-6, the J call TRBJ1-5; TRBD1 aligns across 7 bases. This CDR3 has 15 residues. The germline CDR1 and CDR2 sequences are MNHNY and SVGAGI (reference sequence). Trimming at V came to 2 bases and at J to 6 bases, leaving 7 bases not matched to a gene. CDR3: CASSYGQGVGQPQHF. Written as DNA, the CDR3 is TGTGCCAGCAGTTACGGGCAGGGGGTCGGTCAGCCCCAGCATTTT.

This chain uses TRBV27 with TRBJ1-2, with D maybe TRBD1 (5 bases). The CDR3 covers 14 residues. V was cut by 6 bases and J by 5 bases, with 16 bases left in between. Germline V gene data show CDR1 as MNHEY and CDR2 as SMNVEV (reference sequence). CDR3 sequence (DNA): TGTGCCAGCAGGCGGCAGGGTGCTGGGTATGGCTACACCTTC. Amino acid sequence: CASRRQGAGYGYTF.

The chain has TRBV7-6 and TRBJ2-5; D remains unclear. CDR1 and CDR2 from the germline V gene are SGHVS and FNYEAQ. This CDR3 spans 12 amino acids. Trimming took off 2 bases at V and 2 bases at J, with 3 bases between the two ends. This CDR3 is CASSLTQETQYF. The CDR3 coding sequence is TGTGCCAGCAGCTTAACGCAAGAGACCCAGTACTTC.

This clone appeared once. This rearrangement joins TRBV6-1 to TRBJ2-3; maybe TRBD2 (6 bases). The CDR3 runs to 14 residues. CDR1 MNHNS and CDR2 SASEGT come from the germline V gene. V shed 1 base and J shed 3 bases, with 8 bases lying between them. This chain's CDR3 is CASSEDLATDTQYF. CDR3 nucleotide sequence: TGTGCCAGCAGTGAAGATCTAGCGACAGATACGCAGTATTTT.

The rearrangement uses TRBV2 and TRBJ2-7; 9 bases agree with TRBD1. The V segment lost 6 bases and the J segment 6 bases; nucleotides outside the gene matches: 3. There are 12 residues in the CDR3. In germline, CDR1 is SNHLY, CDR2 FYNNEI. The CDR3 here is CASSVTGGEQYV. The CDR3 bases are TGTGCCAGCAGCGTGACAGGGGGCGAGCAGTACGTC.

This clone was detected only a few times. The gene calls are TRBV6-1 and TRBJ1-5; TRBD1 agrees at 7 bases. The V segment lost 5 bases and the J segment 3 bases; nucleotides outside the gene matches: 4. The CDR3 extends over 14 amino acids. Germline lookup yields CDR1 MNHNS and CDR2 SASEGT. CDR3 region: CASSLTGVNQPQHF. The CDR3 bases are TGTGCCAGCAGTTTAACAGGGGTCAATCAGCCCCAGCATTTT.

This sequence joins TRBV30 and TRBJ2-2, with a weak D call TRBD2 (6 bases). The germline V gene has CDR1 GTSNPN and CDR2 SVGIG (reference sequence). This CDR3 has 15 amino acids. Trimming took off 0 bases at V and 7 bases at J, with 15 bases between the two ends. The chain's CDR3 is CAWSVFGGVDGELFF. CDR3 bases: TGTGCCTGGAGTGTATTCGGGGGAGTGGACGGGGAGCTGTTTTTT.

The gene calls are TRBV6-1 and TRBJ2-6; possibly TRBD1 or TRBD2 for D (5 bases each). Germline V lookup: CDR1 MNHNS, CDR2 SASEGT. This CDR3 has 15 residues. Trimming took 3 bases from V and 1 from J, leaving 7 bases between them. The CDR3 DNA reads TGTGCCAGCAGTGAGGGGGTATCTGGGGCCAACGTCCTGACTTTC. Protein product: CASSEGVSGANVLTF.